Detailed here is one T cell receptor (beta chain). As yet, its antigen is unknown. The data stem from a study of cytomegalovirus exposure and HLA in healthy donors. Overall study findings and caveats: Analysis was carried out at a later point, and it linked a missense DCLRE1C variant to TCR beta V- and J-gene trimming. The dataset shows that most TCR sequences were rare, while some public TCRs occurred in many donors. A later analysis found common viral pathogens apparently linked to several of the most significant clusters.

The V gene's germline CDR1 is LNHNV and CDR2 YYDKDF (reference sequence). The ends lost 1 base at V and 6 bases at J; junction bases unmatched: 2. The length of the CDR3 is 14 residues. Each donor was healthy, and each was a bone marrow donor. The study ran its PCR with 60 Vbeta and 13 Jbeta primers. Clones were read by immunoSEQ multiplex PCR, and TCRdb kept only the in-frame ones, dropping some. The sample spans tens of thousands of clones; the ten largest clones claim roughly 1.3%. V and J are TRBV15 and TRBJ1-5; 8 bases align to TRBD1. The source material was PBMCs. The TCR sequence derives from a man younger than 40 in good health and CMV-seronegative. The CDR3 loop reads CATSRAGGGQPQHF. CDR3 sequence (DNA): TGTGCCACCAGCAGAGCAGGGGGCGGTCAGCCCCAGCATTTT.